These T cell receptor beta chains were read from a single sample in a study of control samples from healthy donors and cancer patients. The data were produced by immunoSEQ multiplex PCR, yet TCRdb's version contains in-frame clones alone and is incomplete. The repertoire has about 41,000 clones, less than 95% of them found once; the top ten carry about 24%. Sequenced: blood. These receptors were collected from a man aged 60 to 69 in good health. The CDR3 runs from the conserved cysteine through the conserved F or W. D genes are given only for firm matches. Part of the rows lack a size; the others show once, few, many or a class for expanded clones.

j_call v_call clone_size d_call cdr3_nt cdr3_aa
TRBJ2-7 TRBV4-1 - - TGCGCCAGCAGCCGGGTGGGGAACTACGAGCAGTACTTC CASSRVGNYEQYF
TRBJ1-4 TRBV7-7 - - TGTGCTAGCAGCCCGACGGGTCAGAATGAAAAACTGTTTTTT CASSPTGQNEKLFF
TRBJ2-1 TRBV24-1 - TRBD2 TGTGCCACCAGTGACCGACTAGCGGGAGGTAACAATGAGCAGTTCTTC CATSDRLAGGNNEQFF
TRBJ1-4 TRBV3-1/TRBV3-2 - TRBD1 TGTGCCAGCAGCCAACGACAGGGCGGAGAAAAACTGTTTTTT CASSQRQGGEKLFF
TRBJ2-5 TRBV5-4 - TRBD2 TGTGCCAGCAGCTCAGGACTAGCGGGGCCCCGGGGGACCCAGTACTTC CASSSGLAGPRGTQYF
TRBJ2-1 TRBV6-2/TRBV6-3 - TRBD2 TGTGCCAGCAGTTACTCGGGGACTAGCGGGACGAATGAGCAGTTCTTC CASSYSGTSGTNEQFF
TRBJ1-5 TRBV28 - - TGTGCCAGCGAGATAGGGGGCAATCAGCCCCAGCATTTT CASEIGGNQPQHF
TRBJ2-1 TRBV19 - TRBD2 TGTGCCAGTAGTATTAGTGTACGGAGCGGGAGGACCTACAATGAGCAGTTCTTC CASSISVRSGRTYNEQFF
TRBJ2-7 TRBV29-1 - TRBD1 TGCAGCGTTGCTACTACCGGGACAGGGGACGAGCAGTACTTC CSVATTGTGDEQYF
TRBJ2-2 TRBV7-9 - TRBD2 TGTGTTACAAACGGACTAGGCTTCGTGAACACCGGGGAGCTGTTTTTT CVTNGLGFVNTGELFF
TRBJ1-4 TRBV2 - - TGTGCCAGCAGGGACCGGGACCTCTTCGCAACTAATGAAAAACTGTTTTTT CASRDRDLFATNEKLFF
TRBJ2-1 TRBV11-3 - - TGTGCCAGCAGCTCATTGGAAAGATCGAATGAGCAGTTCTTC CASSSLERSNEQFF
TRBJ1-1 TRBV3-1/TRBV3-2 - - TGTGCCAGCAGCCTGGGTGTAGGAACTGAAGCTTTCTTT CASSLGVGTEAFF
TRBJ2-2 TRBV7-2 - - TGTGCCAGCAGCTCGCAGGGGTGGCAGGAGCTGTTTTTT CASSSQGWQELFF
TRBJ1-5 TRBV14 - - TGTGCCAGCAGTCCCGGGACACCCCAATGGCCCCAGCATTTT CASSPGTPQWPQHF
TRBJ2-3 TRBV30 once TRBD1 TGTGCCTGGAGTGCCGGGACAGGGGATTTGGATACGCAGTATTTT CAWSAGTGDLDTQYF
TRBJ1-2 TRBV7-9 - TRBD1 TGTGCCAGCAGCCAGCAGGGGGTAGGTGGCTACACCTTC CASSQQGVGGYTF
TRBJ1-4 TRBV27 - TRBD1 TGTGCCAGCAGTCCCACCCGGGACAGGGGATCTAATGAAAAACTGTTTTTT CASSPTRDRGSNEKLFF
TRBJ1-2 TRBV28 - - TGTGCCAGCAGTTTGTCGGGGGAAGGCTATGGCTACACCTTC CASSLSGEGYGYTF
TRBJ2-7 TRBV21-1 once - TGTGCCAGCGAACCGCTAGCGGGGGACTCCTACGAGCAGTACTTC CASEPLAGDSYEQYF
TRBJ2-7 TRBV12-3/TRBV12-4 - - TGTGCCAGCAGGCAAGACTCTACCTACGAGCAGTACTTC CASRQDSTYEQYF
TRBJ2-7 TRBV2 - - TGTGCCAGCAGTGCCAGGTGGGGCTACGAGCAGTACTTC CASSARWGYEQYF
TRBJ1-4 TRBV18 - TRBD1 TGTGCCAGCTCGGGACAGGTTAATGAAAAACTGTTTTTT CASSGQVNEKLFF
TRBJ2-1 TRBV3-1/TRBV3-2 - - TGTGCCAGCAGCTGGATGTCGGGCTCCTACAATGAGCAGTTCTTC CASSWMSGSYNEQFF
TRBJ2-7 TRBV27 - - TGTGCCAGCAGTGCAGACAGACGGAGGGCCTACGAGCAGTACTTC CASSADRRRAYEQYF
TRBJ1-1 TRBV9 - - TGTGCCAGCAGCGGGACTTTTCTTATCGGGGGAAGGGGTGAAGCTTTCTTT CASSGTFLIGGRGEAFF
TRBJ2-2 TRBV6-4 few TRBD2 TGTGCCAGCAGTGACGGGCGGGAGGGCACCGGGGAGCTGTTTTTT CASSDGREGTGELFF
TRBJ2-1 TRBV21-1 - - TGTGCCAGCAGCAAAACCCAGGGGCCCAACAATGAGCAGTTCTTC CASSKTQGPNNEQFF
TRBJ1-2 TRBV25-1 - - TGTGCCAGCAGTGAGCCCCTCGGGGGGGGTGGCTACACCTTC CASSEPLGGGGYTF
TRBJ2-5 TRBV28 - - TGTGCCAGCAGATACGCAGGTCTTCAAGAGACCCAGTACTTC CASRYAGLQETQYF
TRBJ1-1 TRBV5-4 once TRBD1 TGTGCCAGCAGCTTAGGACAGGGGGGGACTGAAGCTTTCTTT CASSLGQGGTEAFF
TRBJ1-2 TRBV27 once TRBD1 TGTGCCAGCAGACAAGGGGGGGACAGGGGTGGTGGCTACACCTTC CASRQGGDRGGGYTF
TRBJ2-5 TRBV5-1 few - TGCGCCAGCAGCCTGTCCCAGGGGGGAGAGACCCAGTACTTC CASSLSQGGETQYF
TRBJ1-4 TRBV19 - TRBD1 TGTGCCAGTAGTATCCGTCCAGGGACAGCTAATGAAAAACTGTTTTTT CASSIRPGTANEKLFF